These T cell receptor beta chains were read from a single sample in a study of post-analysis software for immune sequencing data. TCRdb re-derived calls from the PCR reads in MiXCR, one entry per CDR3 protein. This repertoire shows roughly 650,000 distinct CDR3 sequences, roughly three fifths found once; its top ten account for about 11%. The sequenced material came from blood. The receptors originated from a girl between 2 and 10 years old with multiple sclerosis. Both conserved end residues are part of each CDR3. Each record gives: J gene, D gene, clone size, V gene, CDR3 DNA, CDR3 protein. D genes are given only for firm matches. Expanded clones are given a class, and other clones once, few, many or no size at all.

TRBJ2-7	TRBD1	NA	TRBV28	TGTGCCAGCAGTTTCCCGGGACAGACTTACGAGCAGTACTTC	CASSFPGQTYEQYF
TRBJ2-1	NA	once	TRBV29-1	TGCAGCGCTACTAGAAGCTCCGATGAGCAGTTCTTC	CSATRSSDEQFF
TRBJ2-6	NA	NA	TRBV6-2/TRBV6-3	TGTGCCAGCAGACTCGTCTCTGGGGCCAACGTCCTGACTTTC	CASRLVSGANVLTF
TRBJ2-1	NA	NA	TRBV7-6	TGTGCCAGCAGCTTAGGCCGGGGGCTATCCTACAATGAGCAGTTCTTC	CASSLGRGLSYNEQFF
TRBJ2-5	NA	few	TRBV20-1	TGCAGTGCTAGAGATAGTGCGACCCCGGAGACCCAGTACTTC	CSARDSATPETQYF
TRBJ1-1	NA	NA	TRBV10-2	TGCGCCAGCAGTGAGGGTAGGGACAACTCTGAAGCTTTCTTT	CASSEGRDNSEAFF
TRBJ2-1	NA	few	TRBV7-2	TGTGCCAGCAGCTTAAGAGGGGGGCCCCGAGTGGGCAATGAGCAGTTCTTC	CASSLRGGPRVGNEQFF
TRBJ2-5	NA	NA	TRBV3-1	TGTGCCAGCAGCCCCAGTCCCGGCGCTATTGAGACCCAGTACTTC	CASSPSPGAIETQYF
TRBJ2-5	NA	NA	TRBV29-1	TGCAGCGTCCTGGGGCCGGGGGTCCAAGAGACCCAGTACTTC	CSVLGPGVQETQYF
TRBJ2-3	TRBD2	NA	TRBV5-1	TGCGCCAGCAGCTACCGCGCCACTGTAGCGGGGGTAAGCACAGATACGCAGTATTTT	CASSYRATVAGVSTDTQYF
TRBJ2-1	NA	NA	TRBV6-5	TGTGCCAGCAGTTACTCGGGCGAGGACCACAATGAGCAGTTCTTC	CASSYSGEDHNEQFF
TRBJ2-5	NA	NA	TRBV14	TGTGCCAGCAGCCCACCCTCGATCCTGTATCAAGAGACCCAGTACTTC	CASSPPSILYQETQYF
TRBJ2-1	TRBD2	few	TRBV29-1	TGCAGCGGCTCGGGACTAGCGGGAATCAATGAGCAGTTCTTC	CSGSGLAGINEQFF
TRBJ2-6	NA	few	TRBV3-1	TGTGCCAGCAGCCAAATGATGAGCTCTGGGGCCAACGTCCTGACTTTC	CASSQMMSSGANVLTF
TRBJ2-1	NA	NA	TRBV4-1	TGCGCCAGCAGCCAAGGCCCCAGAGCGGGCCAGTTCTTC	CASSQGPRAGQFF
TRBJ2-5	NA	once	TRBV15	TGTGCCACCAGCAGAGATCGGCCTAGTATTCATAAGACCCAGTACTTC	CATSRDRPSIHKTQYF
TRBJ2-1	TRBD2	NA	TRBV6-5	TGTGCCAGCAGGCGACTAGCGGGAGAGGGGTACAATGAGCAGTTCTTC	CASRRLAGEGYNEQFF
TRBJ1-1	NA	few	TRBV6-6	TGTGCCAGCAGCCCTTTGGAGGGCCTGAACACTGAAGCTTTCTTT	CASSPLEGLNTEAFF
TRBJ2-7	NA	few	TRBV29-1	TGCAGCGTTGCCCAGTTTGGGGACGAGCAGTACTTC	CSVAQFGDEQYF
TRBJ1-1	NA	NA	TRBV7-2	TGTGCCAGCAGCTTAGGGGGTATCGTGGCTTTCTTT	CASSLGGIVAFF